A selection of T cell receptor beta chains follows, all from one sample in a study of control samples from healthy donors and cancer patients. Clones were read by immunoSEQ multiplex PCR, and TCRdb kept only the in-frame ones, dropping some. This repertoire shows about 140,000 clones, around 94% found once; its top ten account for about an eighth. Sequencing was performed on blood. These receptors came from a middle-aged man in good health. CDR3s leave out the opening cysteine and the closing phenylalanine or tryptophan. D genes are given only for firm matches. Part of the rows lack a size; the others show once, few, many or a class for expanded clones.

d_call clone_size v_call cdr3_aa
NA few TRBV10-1 ASSEFPSSYEQY
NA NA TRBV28 ASSGAPGQPGANVLT
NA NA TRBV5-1 ASSLEGKRWANVLT
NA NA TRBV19 ASSPHPAGLNQPQH
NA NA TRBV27 ASSPRDGANSPLH
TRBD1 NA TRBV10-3 ATGTVNSNQPQH
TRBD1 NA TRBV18 ASSTGGRDEQY
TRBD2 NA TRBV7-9 ASSWRTSGSPGEQF
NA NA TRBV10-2 ASSVGSYQPQH
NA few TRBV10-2 ASSDRSYGYT
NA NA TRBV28 ASSLRGWDQPQH
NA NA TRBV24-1 ATSDLSTTYNEQF
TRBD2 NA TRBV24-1 ATRGAGEKETQY
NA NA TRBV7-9 ATRTLSGNTIY
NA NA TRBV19 ASSGGVITEAF
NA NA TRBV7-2 ASSLDRVPGELF
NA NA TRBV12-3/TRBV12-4 ASSFWRTDTQY
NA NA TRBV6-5 ASKIGSYNSPLH
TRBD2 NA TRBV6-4 ASSEGLADSLGELF
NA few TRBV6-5 ASSPGVAGTEAF
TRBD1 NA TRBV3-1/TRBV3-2 ASSPEFDREAYGYT
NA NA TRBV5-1 ASSLIAQGGTYEQY
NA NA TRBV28 ASSWPPSSGRKTQY
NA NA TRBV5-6 ASSLGGSNQPQH
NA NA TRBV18 ASSPLDGSNEKLF
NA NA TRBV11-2 ASTHLGRPNTGELF
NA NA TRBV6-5 ATARAGNYEQY
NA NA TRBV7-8 ASSLAPGQTIGQPQH
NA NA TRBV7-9 ASRHDTDTQY
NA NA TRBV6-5 ASSPGGGNQPQH
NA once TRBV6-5 ASSYSMDSGNTIY
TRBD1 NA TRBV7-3 ASSLYGTGGMNTGELF
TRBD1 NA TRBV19 ASSSSTGFVETQY
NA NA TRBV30 AWGTTNEKLF
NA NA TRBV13 ASSPGQGLDSNYGYT
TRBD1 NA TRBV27 ASSLEGAPTEAF
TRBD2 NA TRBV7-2 ASSPRGLAGSNEQF
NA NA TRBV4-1 ASSQVFGRANYGYT
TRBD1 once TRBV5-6 ASSLQGWYEQY
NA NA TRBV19 ASSTILTSSGQF
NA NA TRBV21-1 ASRREGDSANSNQPQH